What follows are 12 T cell receptor beta chains derived from one specimen sequenced in a study of regulatory and conventional T cells in RAG deficiency. Genomic DNA came from blood conventional CD4+ T cells gated CD25-low CD127-high. Clones were sequenced by immunoSEQ multiplex PCR, and TCRdb holds only the in-frame ones, with some missing. The repertoire holds roughly 30,000 clones, with approximately 96% as singletons. The data also belong to a second study, concerning regulatory T cells. That study adds: The primer mix had 52 TRBV and 13 TRBJ primers.

Sequencing was done on a sample of CD25- CD4+ T cells sorted from blood. Receptor source: a human donor in good health.

The table lists this clone with a count of one. The rearrangement joins TRBV2 to TRBJ2-6, with 10 bases aligning to TRBD2. Germline values: CDR1 SNHLY, CDR2 FYNNEI. V was pared by 1 base and J by 3 bases, with 12 bases of the junction left unmatched. The CDR3 contains 20 residues. In DNA form, the CDR3 reads TGTGCCAGCAGTGAAGAGAGAGCGGGAGGGCCGTTAGGTGGGGCCAACGTCCTGACTTTC. Translation: CASSEERAGGPLGGANVLTF.

The genes are TRBV5-8 and TRBJ1-1, with 7 bases matching TRBD1. The CDR3 is 17 amino acids. The trim removed 1 base at V and 4 bases at J, leaving 13 bases unmatched. CDR1 and CDR2 from the germline V gene are SGHTS and YDEGEE. The CDR3 spells CASSLIVLGGRGTEAFF. CDR3 in DNA: TGTGCCAGCAGCTTGATTGTGTTAGGGGGCCGAGGCACTGAAGCTTTCTTT.

In regard to this clone: The same CDR3 arises from other DNA sequences in this sample as well. J is TRBJ1-1 and V is TRBV6-5; possible D gene TRBD1, 5 bases. CDR3 size: 14 residues. In germline, CDR1 is MNHEY, CDR2 SVGAGI. V dropped 4 bases and J dropped 1 base, with 10 bases sitting between them. The CDR3: CASSFRRANTEAFF. DNA for the CDR3: TGTGCCAGCAGTTTCCGCAGGGCGAACACTGAAGCTTTCTTT.

The chain recombines TRBV28 with TRBJ1-5; maybe TRBD1 (5 bases). The CDR3 loop spans 14 amino acids. V was shortened by 7 bases and J by 3 bases, with 13 bases between the two germline ends. Germline V lookup: CDR1 MDHEN, CDR2 SYDVKM. CDR3 sequence reads: CASKNSGLNQPQHF. The CDR3 DNA reads as TGTGCCAGCAAGAATTCAGGGCTCAATCAGCCCCAGCATTTT.

The rearrangement links TRBV20-1 to TRBJ2-5; no definite D call. In germline, CDR1 is DFQATT, CDR2 SNEGSKA (reference sequence). The CDR3 covers 11 residues. Trimming left V 6 bases short and J 4 bases short, with 9 bases between. The CDR3 DNA follows: TGCAGTGCCACCACACGAGAGACCCAGTACTTC. It specifies CSATTRETQYF.

The V and J genes are TRBV6-6 and TRBJ1-6; tentative D call: TRBD1 (5 bases). V was cut by 6 bases and J by 10 bases, with 7 bases left in between. CDR3 length: 11 residues. Germline lookup yields CDR1 MNHNY and CDR2 SVGAGI (reference sequence). The DNA of the CDR3 is TGTGCCAGCAGCAGGGAATCACCCCTCCACTTT. Encoded protein: CASSRESPLHF.

This chain uses TRBV7-9 with TRBJ1-2; 7 bases are shared with TRBD1. The V gene end was trimmed by 4 bases and the J gene end by 6 bases; junction bases not matched to a gene: 5. The CDR3 totals 13 residues. The germline V gene has CDR1 SEHNR and CDR2 FQNEAQ (reference sequence). CDR3 loop: CASSSGQHDGYTF. The CDR3 DNA follows: TGTGCCAGCAGCTCGGGACAGCACGATGGCTACACCTTC.

In nucleotides, the CDR3 is TGTGCCAGCAGTTCAACAGGGAAGGAGATTGAAAAACTGTTTTTT. Translation gives CASSSTGKEIEKLFF. The chain uses TRBV28 and TRBJ1-4; TRBD1 might be the D (6 bases). The germline CDR1 and CDR2 sequences are MDHEN and SYDVKM. The V and J ends lost 4 bases and 7 bases respectively, with 16 bases between them. The CDR3 loop spans 15 amino acids.

The genes are TRBV6-6 and TRBJ1-5, with TRBD1 matching 7 bases. The CDR3 is made up of 13 amino acids. Unmatched junction bases numbered 7, after V lost 7 bases and J lost 7 bases. CDR1 and CDR2 from the germline V gene are MNHNY and SVGAGI (reference sequence). CDR3 nucleotide sequence: TGTGCCAGCACCTCGACAGGGAACCAGCCCCAGCATTTT. Its protein product is CASTSTGNQPQHF.

V usage is TRBV5-1 and J usage is TRBJ2-2; 8 bases fit TRBD2. After removal of 2 bases from V and 1 base from J, the junction contained 4 bases not matched to a gene. Germline V lookup: CDR1 SGHRS, CDR2 YFSETQ. The CDR3 is 16 residues long. This chain's CDR3 is CASSLSGTRNTGELFF. In DNA, the CDR3 is TGCGCCAGCAGCTTATCCGGGACTAGGAACACCGGGGAGCTGTTTTTT.

The CDR3 bases are TGTGCCAGCAGCTTAGCCCTACTTGGGCGAGCTTTCTTT. The encoded protein is CASSLALLGRAFF. The rearrangement uses TRBV11-2 and TRBJ1-1; D uncertain. Trimming cost V 1 base and J 10 bases, with 13 bases left between them. Germline lookup yields CDR1 SGHAT and CDR2 FQNNGV. The CDR3 is 13 residues long.

This sequence joins TRBV4-1 and TRBJ2-5; TRBD2 agrees at 14 bases. Trimming cost V 1 base and J 1 base; bases outside gene matches: 5. The CDR3 extends over 18 amino acids. The germline V gene encodes CDR1 MGHRA and CDR2 YSYEKL. Here the CDR3 DNA reads TGCGCCAGCAGCCAAGGGACTAGCGGGAGGCCTATCCAAGAGACCCAGTACTTC. Its translation is CASSQGTSGRPIQETQYF.